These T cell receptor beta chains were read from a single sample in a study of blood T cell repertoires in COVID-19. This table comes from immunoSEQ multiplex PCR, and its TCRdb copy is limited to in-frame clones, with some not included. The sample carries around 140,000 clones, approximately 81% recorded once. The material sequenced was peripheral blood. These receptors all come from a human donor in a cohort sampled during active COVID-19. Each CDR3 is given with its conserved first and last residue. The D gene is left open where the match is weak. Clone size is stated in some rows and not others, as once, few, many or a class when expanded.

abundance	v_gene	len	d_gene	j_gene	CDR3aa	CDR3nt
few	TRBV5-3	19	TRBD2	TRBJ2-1	CARSGDLAGDRRCQNEQFF	TGTGCCAGAAGCGGCGATCTTGCGGGGGACCGAAGGTGCCAAAATGAGCAGTTCTTC
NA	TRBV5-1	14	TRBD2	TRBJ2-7	CASSLEGLAGEQYF	TGCGCCAGCAGCTTGGAGGGACTAGCGGGCGAGCAGTACTTC
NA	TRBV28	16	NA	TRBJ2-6	CASRPSQAPGANVLTF	TGTGCCAGCAGGCCCTCACAGGCACCTGGGGCCAACGTCCTGACTTTC
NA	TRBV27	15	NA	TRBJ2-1	CASSIGTSSYNEQFF	TGTGCCAGCAGTATAGGAACTAGCTCCTACAATGAGCAGTTCTTC
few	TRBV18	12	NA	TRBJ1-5	CASSESNQPQHF	TGTGCCAGCTCAGAGAGCAATCAGCCCCAGCATTTT
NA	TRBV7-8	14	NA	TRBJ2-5	CASRSVRGAETQYF	TGTGCCAGCAGGTCGGTCAGGGGAGCAGAGACCCAGTACTTC
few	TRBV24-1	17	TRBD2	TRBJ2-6	CAISSSGSLSGANVLTF	TGTGCCATCTCTTCTAGCGGGAGCCTCTCTGGGGCCAACGTCCTGACTTTC
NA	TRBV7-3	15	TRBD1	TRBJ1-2	CASSLTGTGNYGYTF	TGTGCCAGCAGCTTAACGGGGACAGGGAACTATGGCTACACCTTC
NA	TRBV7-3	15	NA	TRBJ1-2	CASSLEGGASYGYTF	TGTGCCAGCAGCTTAGAAGGGGGGGCGAGCTATGGCTACACCTTC
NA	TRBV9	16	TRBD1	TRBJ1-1	CASSPRDRSKNTEAFF	TGTGCCAGCAGCCCCCGGGACAGGTCCAAGAACACTGAAGCTTTCTTT
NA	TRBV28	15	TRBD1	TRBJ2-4	CASSSDRGAKNIQYF	TGTGCCAGCAGTTCGGACAGGGGCGCCAAAAACATTCAGTACTTC
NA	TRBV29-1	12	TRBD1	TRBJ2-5	CSVSTGEETQYF	TGCAGCGTCAGCACAGGGGAGGAGACCCAGTACTTC
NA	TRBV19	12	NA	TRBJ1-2	CATSDSNYGYTF	TGTGCCACCTCGGACAGCAACTATGGCTACACCTTC
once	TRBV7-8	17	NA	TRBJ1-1	CASSLRVGGGTNTEAFF	TGTGCCAGCAGCTTAAGGGTTGGGGGAGGAACGAACACTGAAGCTTTCTTT
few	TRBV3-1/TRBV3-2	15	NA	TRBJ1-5	CASSQQRGREEPQHF	TGTGCCAGCAGCCAGCAGAGGGGGAGGGAAGAGCCCCAGCATTTT
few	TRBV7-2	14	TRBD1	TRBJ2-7	CASRRDRGRYEQYF	TGTGCCAGCAGACGCGACAGGGGGCGCTACGAGCAGTACTTC
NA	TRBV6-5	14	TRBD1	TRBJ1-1	CASRSGGLYAEAFF	TGTGCCAGCAGGTCAGGGGGCCTATACGCTGAAGCTTTCTTT
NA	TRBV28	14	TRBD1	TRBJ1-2	CASRKTGLDYGYTF	TGTGCCAGCAGAAAGACAGGGCTTGACTATGGCTACACCTTC
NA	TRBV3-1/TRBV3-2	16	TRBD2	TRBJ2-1	CASSNSGKSSYNEQFF	TGTGCCAGCAGCAACAGCGGGAAGAGCTCCTACAATGAGCAGTTCTTC
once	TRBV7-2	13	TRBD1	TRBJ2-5	CASSRTGRETQYF	TGTGCCAGCAGCAGGACAGGGCGTGAGACCCAGTACTTC
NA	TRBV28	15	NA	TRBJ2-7	CASSGWTASSYEQYF	TGTGCCAGCAGTGGCTGGACAGCGAGCTCCTACGAGCAGTACTTC
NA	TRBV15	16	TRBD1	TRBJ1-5	CATSRHRGAGNQPQHF	TGTGCCACCAGCAGACACAGGGGGGCAGGCAATCAGCCCCAGCATTTT
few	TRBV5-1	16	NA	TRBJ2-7	CASSSAISGYTYEQYF	TGCGCCAGCAGCTCGGCGATTAGCGGCTATACTTACGAGCAGTACTTC
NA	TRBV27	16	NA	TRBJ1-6	CASSLSISGFGSPLHF	TGTGCCAGCAGTTTATCGATAAGCGGGTTTGGTTCACCCCTCCACTTT
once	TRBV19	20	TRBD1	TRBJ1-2	CASSKSPPGGGGPRAYGYTF	TGTGCCAGTAGTAAATCCCCCCCCGGAGGGGGCGGACCGAGGGCTTATGGCTACACCTTC
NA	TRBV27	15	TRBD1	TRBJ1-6	CASRSGQGNNSPLHF	TGTGCCAGTAGATCGGGACAGGGTAATAATTCACCCCTCCACTTT
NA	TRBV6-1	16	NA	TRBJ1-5	CASSALLTASNQPQHF	TGTGCCAGCAGTGCCCTTCTGACAGCCTCAAATCAGCCCCAGCATTTT
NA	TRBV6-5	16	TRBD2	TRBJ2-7	CASSYHGLAGGYEQYF	TGTGCCAGCAGTTACCACGGACTAGCGGGGGGCTACGAGCAGTACTTC
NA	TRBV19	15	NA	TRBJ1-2	CASSMDHRIVYGYTF	TGTGCCAGTAGTATGGATCACAGAATTGTATATGGCTACACCTTC
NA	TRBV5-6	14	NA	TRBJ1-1	CASSFGGSDTEAFF	TGTGCCAGCAGCTTCGGGGGATCCGACACTGAAGCTTTCTTT
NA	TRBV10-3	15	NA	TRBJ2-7	CAISEAGQALYEQYF	TGTGCCATCAGTGAGGCGGGGCAGGCCCTTTACGAGCAGTACTTC
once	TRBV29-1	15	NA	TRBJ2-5	CSVDGGGPAQETQYF	TGCAGCGTTGATGGGGGGGGCCCCGCGCAAGAGACCCAGTACTTC
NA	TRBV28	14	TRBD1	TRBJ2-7	CASSPGGGRYEQYF	TGTGCCAGCAGTCCAGGGGGCGGCAGGTACGAGCAGTACTTC
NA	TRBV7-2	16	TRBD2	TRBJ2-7	CASSRTGTSGAYEQYF	TGTGCCAGCAGCAGAACCGGGACTAGCGGGGCCTACGAGCAGTACTTC
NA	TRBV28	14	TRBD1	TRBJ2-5	CASSIRQGQETQYF	TGTGCCAGCAGTATCCGACAGGGTCAAGAGACCCAGTACTTC
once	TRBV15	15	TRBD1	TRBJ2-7	CATSSRDRATYEQYF	TGTGCCACCAGCAGTAGGGACAGGGCAACGTACGAGCAGTACTTC
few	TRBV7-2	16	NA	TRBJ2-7	CASSSDGLGAGGEQYF	TGTGCCAGCAGCTCGGACGGACTGGGGGCAGGTGGTGAGCAGTACTTC
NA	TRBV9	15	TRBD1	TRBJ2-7	CASSVGDRPSYEQYF	TGTGCCAGCAGCGTAGGGGACAGACCTTCCTACGAGCAGTACTTC
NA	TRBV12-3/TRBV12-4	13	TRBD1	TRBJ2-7	CASNPTGAYEQYF	TGTGCCAGCAATCCCACAGGGGCCTACGAGCAGTACTTC
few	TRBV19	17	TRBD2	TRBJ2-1	CASSAQSTSGPYNEQFF	TGTGCCAGTAGTGCCCAGTCGACTAGCGGGCCCTACAATGAGCAGTTCTTC
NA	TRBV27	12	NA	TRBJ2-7	CASSSTRYEQYF	TGTGCCAGCAGTTCCACGCGCTACGAGCAGTACTTC
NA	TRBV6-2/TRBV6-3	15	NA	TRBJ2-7	CASSSERLGSYEQYF	TGTGCCAGCAGTTCCGAACGACTAGGCTCCTACGAGCAGTACTTC
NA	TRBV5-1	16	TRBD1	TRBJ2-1	CASSPLTGQGGNEQFF	TGCGCCAGCAGCCCGCTAACTGGACAGGGCGGGAATGAGCAGTTCTTC
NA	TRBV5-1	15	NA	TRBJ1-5	CASSLQAGDNQPQHF	TGCGCCAGCAGCTTGCAAGCAGGGGATAATCAGCCCCAGCATTTT
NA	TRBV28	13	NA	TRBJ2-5	CASSGRDKETQYF	TGTGCCAGCAGCGGCCGGGACAAAGAGACCCAGTACTTC
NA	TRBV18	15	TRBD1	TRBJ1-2	CASSPNIGTGYGYTF	TGTGCCAGCTCACCAAATATCGGGACAGGGTATGGCTACACCTTC
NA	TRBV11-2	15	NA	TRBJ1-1	CASSLDPIPNTEAFF	TGTGCCAGCAGCTTAGATCCCATCCCGAACACTGAAGCTTTCTTT
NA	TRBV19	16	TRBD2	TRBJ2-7	CASSILPLSGKNEQYF	TGTGCCAGTAGTATACTCCCACTTAGCGGGAAAAACGAGCAGTACTTC
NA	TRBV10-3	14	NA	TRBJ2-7	CAISGTTGSYEQYF	TGTGCCATCAGTGGTACGACAGGCTCCTACGAGCAGTACTTC
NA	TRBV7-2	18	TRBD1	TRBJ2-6	CASSLGTGGAYGANVLTF	TGTGCCAGCAGCCTAGGGACAGGGGGCGCGTACGGGGCCAACGTCCTGACTTTC
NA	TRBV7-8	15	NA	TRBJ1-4	CASSSTTGLGEKLFF	TGTGCCAGCAGCTCTACCACAGGCTTAGGGGAAAAACTGTTTTTT
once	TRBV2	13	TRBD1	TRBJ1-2	CASLETGNYGYTF	TGTGCCAGCTTAGAGACAGGGAACTATGGCTACACCTTC
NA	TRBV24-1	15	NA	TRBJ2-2	CATSGQGTLTGELFF	TGTGCCACCAGTGGGCAGGGGACCCTCACCGGGGAGCTGTTTTTT
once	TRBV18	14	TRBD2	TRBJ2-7	CASSPAGGHYEQYF	TGTGCCAGCTCTCCAGCGGGAGGCCACTACGAGCAGTACTTC